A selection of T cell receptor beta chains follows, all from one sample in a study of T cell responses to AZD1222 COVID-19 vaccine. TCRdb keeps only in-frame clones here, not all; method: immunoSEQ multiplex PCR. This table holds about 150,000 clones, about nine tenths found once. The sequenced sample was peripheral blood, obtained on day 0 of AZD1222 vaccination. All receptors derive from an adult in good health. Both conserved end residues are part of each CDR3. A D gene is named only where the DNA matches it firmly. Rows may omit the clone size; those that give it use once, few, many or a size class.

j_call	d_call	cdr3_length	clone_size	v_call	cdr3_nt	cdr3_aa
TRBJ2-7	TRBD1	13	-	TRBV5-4	TGTGCCAGCAGCCCAGGACAGGGTCTCGAGCAGTACTTC	CASSPGQGLEQYF
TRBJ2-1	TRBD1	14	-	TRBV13	TGTGCCAGCAGCCGGGGAACAGGGGGCAATGAGCAGTTCTTC	CASSRGTGGNEQFF
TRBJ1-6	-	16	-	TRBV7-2	TGTGCCAGCAGCCAGTTACCGGGACGGTATAATTCACCCCTCCACTTT	CASSQLPGRYNSPLHF
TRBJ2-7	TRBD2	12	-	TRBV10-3	TGTGCCAGTCTAGCGGAAACCTACGAGCAGTACTTC	CASLAETYEQYF
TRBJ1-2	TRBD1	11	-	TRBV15	TGTGCCACCGAAACAGGGGATGGCTACACCTTC	CATETGDGYTF
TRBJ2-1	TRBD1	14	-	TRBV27	TGTGCCAGCAGCCAACAGGGGTTCTACAATGAGCAGTTCTTC	CASSQQGFYNEQFF
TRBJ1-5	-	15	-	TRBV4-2	TGTGCCAGCAGCCTCGGTGGGGAGCGCAATCAGCCCCAGCATTTT	CASSLGGERNQPQHF
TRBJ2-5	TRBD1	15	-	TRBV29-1	TGCAGCGCCGTGGGTTTGGGACAGGGAACAGAGACCCAGTACTTC	CSAVGLGQGTETQYF
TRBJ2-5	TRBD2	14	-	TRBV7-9	TGTGCCAGCAGCCCAGCGGGAGTTCAAGAGACCCAGTACTTC	CASSPAGVQETQYF
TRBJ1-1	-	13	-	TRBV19	TGTGCCAGTAGTATATGGGGGAACACTGAAGCTTTCTTT	CASSIWGNTEAFF
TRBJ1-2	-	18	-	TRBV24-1	TGTGCCACCAGTGGGGAGGGTAAGGGATTATCAGGATCCTATGGCTACACCTTC	CATSGEGKGLSGSYGYTF
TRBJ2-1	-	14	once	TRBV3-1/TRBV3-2	TGTGCCAGCAGCCGGGATCAGGGTTACAATGAGCAGTTCTTC	CASSRDQGYNEQFF
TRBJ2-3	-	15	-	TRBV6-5	TGTGCCAGCGGCGGTCACTCCTCCACCTGGGATACGCAGTATTTT	CASGGHSSTWDTQYF
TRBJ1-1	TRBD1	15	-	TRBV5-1	TGCGCCAGCCGCGGACAGGGGGCAATGAACACTGAAGCTTTCTTT	CASRGQGAMNTEAFF
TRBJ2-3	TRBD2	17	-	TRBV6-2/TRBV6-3	TGTGCCAGCAGTTACTCCGGACTAGCGGGAGCGGGAGATACGCAGTATTTT	CASSYSGLAGAGDTQYF
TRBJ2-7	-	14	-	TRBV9	TGTGCCAGCAGCCCCTATTTGGAGGCCGCCGAGCAGTACTTC	CASSPYLEAAEQYF
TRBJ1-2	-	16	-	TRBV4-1	TGCGCCAGCAGCCAAGAAACGGGGGCGGACTACTATGGCTACACCTTC	CASSQETGADYYGYTF
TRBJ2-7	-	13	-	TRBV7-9	TGTGCCAGCAGTTTCCCGACTAGCTACGAGCAGTACTTC	CASSFPTSYEQYF
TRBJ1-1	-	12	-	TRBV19	TGTGCCAGTAGTATGGCGAGCACTGAAGCTTTCTTT	CASSMASTEAFF
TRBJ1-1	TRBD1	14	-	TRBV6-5	TGTGCCAGCGAAGACAGGGGAAGGGGCACTGAAGCTTTCTTT	CASEDRGRGTEAFF
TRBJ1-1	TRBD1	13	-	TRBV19	TGTGCCAGTAGTAGATACAGGGGTTCGGTATCTTTCTTT	CASSRYRGSVSFF
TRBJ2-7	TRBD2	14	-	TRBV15	TGTGCCACCGTTAAGGGCGGGAGCTCCTACGAGCAGTACTTC	CATVKGGSSYEQYF
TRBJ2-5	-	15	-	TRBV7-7	TGTGCTAGCAGCCAAACTCGGACAGCCCAAGAGACCCAGTACTTC	CASSQTRTAQETQYF
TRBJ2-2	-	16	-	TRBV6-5	TGTGCCAGCAGTTACTTGGGGGCCCAGAACACCGGGGAGCTGTTTTTT	CASSYLGAQNTGELFF
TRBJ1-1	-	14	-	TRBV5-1	TGCGCCAGCAGCCTCTCGACCCTGAACACTGAAGCTTTCTTT	CASSLSTLNTEAFF
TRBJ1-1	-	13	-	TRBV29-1	TGCAGCGGCGGAAGGGGAGGGAGCACTGAAGCTTTCTTT	CSGGRGGSTEAFF
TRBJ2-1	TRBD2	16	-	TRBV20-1	TGCAGTGCTAGTCCCTCCACTAGCGGGAGAACGAATGAGCAGTTCTTC	CSASPSTSGRTNEQFF
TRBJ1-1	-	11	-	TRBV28	TGTGCCAGCAGTTTCAGGGGAAGAGCTTTCTTT	CASSFRGRAFF
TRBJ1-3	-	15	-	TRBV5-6	TGTGCCAGCAGCTTGGTTGGGGGCTCGGGAAACACCATATATTTT	CASSLVGGSGNTIYF
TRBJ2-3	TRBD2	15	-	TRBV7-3	TGTGCCAGCAGCCCGAGGGCGGGGGTCACAGATACGCAGTATTTT	CASSPRAGVTDTQYF
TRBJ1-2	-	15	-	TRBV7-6	TGTGCCAGCAGCTTGGGGGCGGCTTCGAAAGGGGGCTACACCTTC	CASSLGAASKGGYTF
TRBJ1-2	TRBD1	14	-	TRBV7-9	TGTGCCAGCAGCTCACGACAGGGCGGTTATGGCTACACCTTC	CASSSRQGGYGYTF
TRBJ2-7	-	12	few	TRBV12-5	TGTGCTAGTGGTTTGGGAAACTTGGAGCAGTACTTC	CASGLGNLEQYF
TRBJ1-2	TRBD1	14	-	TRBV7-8	TGTGCCAGCAGCTTAGGGGCAGGGGGTTATGGCTACACCTTC	CASSLGAGGYGYTF
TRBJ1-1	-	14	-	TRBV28	TGTGCCAGCAGTCTGGGGATTCGAGGGGCTGAAGCTTTCTTT	CASSLGIRGAEAFF
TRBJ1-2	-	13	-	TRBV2	TGTGCCAGCAGTGACGAGGTGAACTATGACTACACCTTC	CASSDEVNYDYTF
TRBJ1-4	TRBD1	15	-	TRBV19	TGTGCCAGTAGTGTCCGGGACAGGGGAAGTGAAAAACTGTTTTTT	CASSVRDRGSEKLFF
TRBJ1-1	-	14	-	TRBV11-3	TGTGCCAGCAGCCCGGGACTTATGAACACTGAAGCTTTCTTT	CASSPGLMNTEAFF
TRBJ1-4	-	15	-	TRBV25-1	TGTGCCAGCAGTGCCCTGGGAGGGAGGCGAGAAAAACTGTTTTTT	CASSALGGRREKLFF